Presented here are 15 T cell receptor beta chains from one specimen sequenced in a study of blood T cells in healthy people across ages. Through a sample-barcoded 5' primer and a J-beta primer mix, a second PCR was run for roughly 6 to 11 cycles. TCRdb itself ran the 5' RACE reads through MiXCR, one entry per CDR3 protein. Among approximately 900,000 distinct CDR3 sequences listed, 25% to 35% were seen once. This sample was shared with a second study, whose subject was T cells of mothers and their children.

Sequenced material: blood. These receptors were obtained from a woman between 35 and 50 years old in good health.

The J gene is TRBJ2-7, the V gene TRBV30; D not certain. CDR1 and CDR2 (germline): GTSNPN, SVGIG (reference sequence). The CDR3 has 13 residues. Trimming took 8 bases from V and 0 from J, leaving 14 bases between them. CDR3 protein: CAVETLSSYEQYF. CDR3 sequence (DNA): TGTGCCGTCGAAACGCTGAGCTCCTACGAGCAGTACTTC.

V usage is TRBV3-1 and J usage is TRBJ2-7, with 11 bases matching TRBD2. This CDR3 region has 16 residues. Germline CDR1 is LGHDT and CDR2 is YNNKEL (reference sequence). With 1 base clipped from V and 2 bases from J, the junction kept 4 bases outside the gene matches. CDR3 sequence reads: CASSQGVAGGTYEQYF. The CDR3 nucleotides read TGTGCCAGCAGCCAAGGGGTAGCGGGGGGGACCTACGAGCAGTACTTC.

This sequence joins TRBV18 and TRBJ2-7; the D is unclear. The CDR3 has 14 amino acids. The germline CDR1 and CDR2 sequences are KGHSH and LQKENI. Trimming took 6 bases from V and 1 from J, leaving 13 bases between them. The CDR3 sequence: CASSTYSESYEQYF. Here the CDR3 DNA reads TGTGCCAGCTCTACCTATTCGGAATCCTACGAGCAGTACTTC.

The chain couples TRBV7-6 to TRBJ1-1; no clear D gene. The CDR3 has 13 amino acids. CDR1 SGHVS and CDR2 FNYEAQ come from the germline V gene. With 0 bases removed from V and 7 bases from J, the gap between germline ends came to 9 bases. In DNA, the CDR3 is TGTGCCAGCAGCTTAGCGTTGGCGAGTGAAGCTTTCTTT. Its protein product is CASSLALASEAFF.

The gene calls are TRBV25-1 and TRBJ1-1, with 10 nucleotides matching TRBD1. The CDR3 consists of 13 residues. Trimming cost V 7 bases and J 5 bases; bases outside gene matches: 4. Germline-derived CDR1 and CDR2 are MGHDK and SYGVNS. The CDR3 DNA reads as TGTGCCAGCACCGGGACAGGGGTAACTGAAGCTTTCTTT. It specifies CASTGTGVTEAFF.

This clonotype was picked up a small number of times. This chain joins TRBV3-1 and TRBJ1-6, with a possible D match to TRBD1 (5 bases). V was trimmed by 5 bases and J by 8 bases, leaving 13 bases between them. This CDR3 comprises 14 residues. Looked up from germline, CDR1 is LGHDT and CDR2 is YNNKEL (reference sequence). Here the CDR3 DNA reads TGTGCCAGCAGCTCCCGGGGGGAGTATTCACCCCTCCACTTT. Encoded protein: CASSSRGEYSPLHF.

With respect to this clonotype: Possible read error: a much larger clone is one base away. The CDR3 here is CASSWGSGNTEAFF. The CDR3 coding sequence is TGCGCCAGCAGCTGGGGGTCGGGTAACACTGAAGCTTTCTTT. The V and J genes are TRBV5-1 and TRBJ1-1; D perhaps matches TRBD1 (5 bases). V dropped 3 bases and J dropped 2 bases, with 11 bases sitting between them. This CDR3 is 14 amino acids long. Germline V gene sequence: CDR1 SGHRS, CDR2 YFSETQ.

The CDR3 sequence is CAISDLDKVHGQYF. In DNA form, the CDR3 reads TGTGCCATCAGTGACCTGGACAAGGTCCACGGGCAGTACTTC. This chain connects TRBV10-3 to TRBJ2-5; a weak D match, TRBD1 (5 bases). The CDR3 is 14 residues long. Trimming took 3 bases from V and 11 from J, leaving 19 bases between them. CDR1 and CDR2 from the germline V gene are ENHRY and SYGVKD.

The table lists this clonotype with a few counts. In DNA form, the CDR3 reads TGCAGTGCCATCTTTGACGTAAGCAATCAGCCCCAGCATTTT. It is translated as CSAIFDVSNQPQHF. V gene TRBV20-1 combines with J gene TRBJ1-5; D is ambiguous. This CDR3 spans 14 amino acids. Germline CDR1 DFQATT, CDR2 SNEGSKA (reference sequence). V gave up 6 bases and J gave up 1 base, with 13 bases separating them.

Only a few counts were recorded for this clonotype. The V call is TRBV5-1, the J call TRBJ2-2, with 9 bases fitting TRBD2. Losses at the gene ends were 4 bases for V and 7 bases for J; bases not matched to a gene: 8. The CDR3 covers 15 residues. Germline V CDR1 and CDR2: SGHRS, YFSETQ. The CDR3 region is CASSAGTSTGGELFF. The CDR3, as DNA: TGCGCCAGCAGCGCCGGGACTAGCACGGGCGGGGAGCTGTTTTTT.

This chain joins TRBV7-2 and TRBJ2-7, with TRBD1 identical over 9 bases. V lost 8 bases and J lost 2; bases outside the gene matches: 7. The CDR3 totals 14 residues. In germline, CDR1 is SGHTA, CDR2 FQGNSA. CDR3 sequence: CASGRDRVAYEQYF. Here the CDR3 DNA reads TGTGCCAGCGGACGGGACAGGGTGGCCTACGAGCAGTACTTC.

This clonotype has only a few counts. The CDR3 reads CASSLLSGTSGANVLTF. The CDR3 bases are TGTGCCAGCAGTTTATTATCCGGGACCTCTGGGGCCAACGTCCTGACTTTC. This sequence joins TRBV28 and TRBJ2-6, with D possibly called TRBD1 or TRBD2 (5 bases each). The CDR3 consists of 17 residues. The germline CDR1 and CDR2 sequences are MDHEN and SYDVKM. The ends were cut back, 1 base at V and 0 bases at J, with 10 bases in the middle.

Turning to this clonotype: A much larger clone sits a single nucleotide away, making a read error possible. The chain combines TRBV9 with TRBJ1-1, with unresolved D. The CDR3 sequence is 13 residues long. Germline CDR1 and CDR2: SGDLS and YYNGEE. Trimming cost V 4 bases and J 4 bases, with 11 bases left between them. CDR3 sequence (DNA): TGTGCCAGCAGCTTAACCCTTCTCACTGAAGCTTTCTTT. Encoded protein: CASSLTLLTEAFF.

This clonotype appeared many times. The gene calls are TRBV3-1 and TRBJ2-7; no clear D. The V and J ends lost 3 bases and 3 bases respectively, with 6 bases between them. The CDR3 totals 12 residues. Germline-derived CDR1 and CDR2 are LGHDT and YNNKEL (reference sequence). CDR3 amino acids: CASSQDDYEQYF. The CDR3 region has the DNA TGTGCCAGCAGCCAGGATGACTACGAGCAGTACTTC.

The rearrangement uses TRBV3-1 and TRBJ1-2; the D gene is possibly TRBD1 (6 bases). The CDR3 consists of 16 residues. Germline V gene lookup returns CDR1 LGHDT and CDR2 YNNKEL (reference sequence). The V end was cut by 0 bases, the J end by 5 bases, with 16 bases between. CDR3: CASSQDGGGLAYGYTF. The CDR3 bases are TGTGCCAGCAGCCAAGATGGGGGGGGGCTGGCGTATGGCTACACCTTC.